A selection of T cell receptor beta chains follows, all from one sample in a study of cytomegalovirus exposure and HLA in healthy donors. Some clones are missing from TCRdb's copy, which holds only in-frame ones; the method was immunoSEQ multiplex PCR. Found here are fewer than 250,000 clones, approximately 78% of them singletons; the top ten hold 2.5% to 3.5%. The sequencing sample was made of PBMCs. Receptors originate from a man aged 30 to 45 in good health and CMV-seronegative. Each CDR3 is given with its conserved first and last residue.

V: TRBV5-6
J: TRBJ1-3
CDR3: CASSLSSSGNTIYF

V: TRBV4-1
J: TRBJ1-6
CDR3: CASSPGGGYSPLHF

V: TRBV4-3
J: TRBJ2-7
CDR3: CASSQDHPGWGEQYF

V: TRBV19
J: TRBJ1-2
CDR3: CASNGRGLNYGYTF

V: TRBV7-9
J: TRBJ2-6
CDR3: CASSLVSFTGASVLTF

V: TRBV27
J: TRBJ2-3
CDR3: CASSYYSGTHTDTQYF

V: TRBV7-9
J: TRBJ2-2
CDR3: CASSPIVSRGNTGELFF

V: TRBV28
J: TRBJ1-4
CDR3: CASGVSDNNEKLFF

V: TRBV7-9
J: TRBJ2-3
CDR3: CASVQGFADTQYF

V: TRBV10-3
J: TRBJ2-7
CDR3: CAISPSPYEQYF

V: TRBV9
J: TRBJ2-2
CDR3: CASSTGPTPGELFF

V: TRBV5-4
J: TRBJ1-6
CDR3: CASSLGDSFNSPLHF

V: TRBV7-8
J: TRBJ2-3
CDR3: CASSRGADTQYF

V: TRBV6-6
J: TRBJ2-7
CDR3: CASSYKGGTSVYEQYF

V: TRBV7-2
J: TRBJ1-1
CDR3: CASGSSGARWGSEAFF

V: TRBV6-6
J: TRBJ2-7
CDR3: CASSYSRRVGYEQYF

V: TRBV10-1
J: TRBJ1-1
CDR3: CATTSLQGMRSTEAFF

V: TRBV6-5
J: TRBJ2-1
CDR3: CASSYGRLNEQFF

V: TRBV7-9
J: NA
CDR3: CASSPVSGRTSSYEQYF

V: TRBV11-3
J: TRBJ2-1
CDR3: CASSLGPFGNNEQFF

V: TRBV5-1
J: TRBJ2-7
CDR3: CASSHPGNEQYF

V: TRBV6-5
J: TRBJ1-6
CDR3: CASSGGQGDNSPLHF

V: TRBV19
J: TRBJ2-2
CDR3: CASSMGGGANTGELFF

V: TRBV13
J: TRBJ2-3
CDR3: CASRSRLAGLSDTQYF